This TCR beta chain comes out of a study of CD8 T cells in ankylosing spondylitis. TCRdb reprocessed the 5' RACE reads via MiXCR and lists one record per CDR3 protein. The table lists 130,000 or so distinct CDR3 sequences, about 6.4% of them singletons. The study's findings and limits: Clones linked with disease were CD8+ and fairly uncommon in the peripheral blood. Researchers reportedly found disease-linked clones significantly enriched in matched ankylosing spondylitis synovial fluid.

From germline, CDR1 is LGHNA and CDR2 YNFKEQ. V was pared by 3 bases and J by 4 bases, with 9 bases between. The CDR3 runs to 14 residues. This clonotype has a count of ten or more. Its antigen is still unknown. This sequence joins TRBV4-2 and TRBJ2-2, with D possibly being TRBD1 or TRBD2 (6 bases each). What was sequenced was blood, either unsorted or a sorted T cell fraction (not recorded which). The sequence was collected from a male donor with ankylosing spondylitis or in good health (not recorded which). CDR3 coding DNA: TGTGCCAGCAGCCACCCGGGGGCCACCGGGGAGCTGTTTTTT. Protein: CASSHPGATGELFF.